This is a list of T cell receptor beta chains from one sample in a study of regulatory T cells in long-lasting Graves disease. MiXCR was run by TCRdb on the multiplex PCR reads, yielding one entry per CDR3 protein. The table lists 650,000 to 700,000 distinct CDR3 sequences, about 30% of them singletons. This material consisted of peripheral blood mononuclear cells (PBMCs), taken when the disease was refractory, from a patient treated with antithyroid drugs. The receptors were sampled from a female donor with Graves disease. The CDR3 runs from the conserved cysteine through the conserved F or W.

V: TRBV20-1; J: TRBJ2-1; CDR3: CSAGDLAGGVNEQFF
V: TRBV24-1; J: TRBJ1-2; CDR3: CATSGPRTERFYGYTF
V: TRBV5-1; J: TRBJ2-2; CDR3: CASSLRLAEAGELFF
V: TRBV13; J: TRBJ1-6; CDR3: CASQKGGAHSPLHF
V: TRBV9; J: TRBJ2-1; CDR3: CASRSGDRVGEQFF
V: TRBV7-9; J: TRBJ1-1; CDR3: CASSLAYPLGTEAFF
V: TRBV9; J: TRBJ2-2; CDR3: CASSIRDRVDIGELFF
V: TRBV12-3/TRBV12-4; J: TRBJ1-1; CDR3: CASTPTGRLAEAFF
V: TRBV2; J: TRBJ1-4; CDR3: CASSDPGFEKLFF
V: TRBV28; J: TRBJ1-1; CDR3: CASRPSYETEAFF
V: TRBV11-2; J: TRBJ1-2; CDR3: CASRQGLAANYGYTF
V: TRBV7-3; J: TRBJ1-6; CDR3: CASSLTAGNSPLHF
V: TRBV14; J: TRBJ2-7; CDR3: CASSQVYRTGIHEQYF
V: TRBV20-1; J: TRBJ2-7; CDR3: CSARGTSGSDEQYF
V: TRBV18; J: TRBJ1-2; CDR3: CASSPGTADYYGYTF
V: TRBV29-1; J: TRBJ2-5; CDR3: CSAPTGYQETQYF
V: TRBV19; J: TRBJ2-5; CDR3: CASSIDPWTLETQYF
V: TRBV6-1; J: TRBJ2-7; CDR3: CASRAKGTGAGEQYF
V: TRBV7-2; J: TRBJ2-7; CDR3: CASSPQALGEQYF
V: TRBV7-8; J: TRBJ1-6; CDR3: CASSLGQGANSPLHF
V: TRBV7-3; J: TRBJ2-5; CDR3: CASSLTTSGAETQYF
V: TRBV20-1; J: TRBJ1-5; CDR3: CSALPGTGDQPQHF
V: TRBV7-2; J: TRBJ1-2; CDR3: CASSPTGGHNYGYTF
V: TRBV20-1; J: TRBJ1-2; CDR3: CSARDGTVANYGYTF
V: TRBV5-1; J: TRBJ2-1; CDR3: CASRLAGVVEQFF
V: TRBV27; J: TRBJ1-2; CDR3: CASSLFAEDYGYTF
V: TRBV28; J: TRBJ1-2; CDR3: CASSSPSSGTERVYGYTF
V: TRBV7-6; J: TRBJ1-1; CDR3: CASSLARGRNEAFF
V: TRBV30; J: TRBJ1-4; CDR3: CAWRLPRGATNEKLFF
V: TRBV20-1; J: TRBJ1-2; CDR3: CSAREQGFYGYTF
V: TRBV20-1; J: TRBJ2-5; CDR3: CSASLAPWEAQYF
V: TRBV12-3/TRBV12-4; J: TRBJ2-1; CDR3: CASTIRGPHNEQFF
V: TRBV11-1; J: TRBJ1-2; CDR3: CASSPRTARGYTF
V: TRBV30; J: TRBJ1-2; CDR3: CAWSISRRYGYTF
V: TRBV2; J: TRBJ2-7; CDR3: CASSDPYEQYF
V: TRBV5-1; J: TRBJ1-4; CDR3: CASSGGREKLFF
V: TRBV20-1; J: TRBJ1-4; CDR3: CSASGQGIDEKLFF
V: TRBV11-2; J: TRBJ2-7; CDR3: CASSLRQAYEQYF
V: TRBV27; J: TRBJ2-7; CDR3: CASSLSGPWYEQYF
V: TRBV9; J: TRBJ1-5; CDR3: CASSPPGTTNQPQHF
V: TRBV24-1; J: TRBJ1-1; CDR3: CATHGGNSKQGATEAFF
V: TRBV11-2; J: TRBJ2-5; CDR3: CASSRSIGSYRGETQYF
V: TRBV2; J: TRBJ1-1; CDR3: CASSGTGGNTEAFF
V: TRBV6-1; J: TRBJ1-1; CDR3: CASSEENTEAFF
V: TRBV12-3/TRBV12-4; J: TRBJ2-3; CDR3: CASSLCGRALWADTQYF
V: TRBV28; J: TRBJ1-5; CDR3: CASSSPSTPSYQPQHF
V: TRBV12-3/TRBV12-4; J: .; CDR3: CASSHSGRETQYF
V: TRBV20-1; J: TRBJ1-5; CDR3: CSARRPQVAGGQPQHF
V: TRBV5-1; J: TRBJ1-1; CDR3: CASSSIRDRGSGTEAFF
V: TRBV11-2; J: TRBJ2-7; CDR3: CASSLVVRLAGVNEQYF
V: TRBV5-1; J: TRBJ1-1; CDR3: CASSRGQGMGTEAFF
V: TRBV15; J: TRBJ2-2; CDR3: CATSRVREGLGELFF
V: TRBV30; J: TRBJ2-5; CDR3: CAWSQERERHPETQYF